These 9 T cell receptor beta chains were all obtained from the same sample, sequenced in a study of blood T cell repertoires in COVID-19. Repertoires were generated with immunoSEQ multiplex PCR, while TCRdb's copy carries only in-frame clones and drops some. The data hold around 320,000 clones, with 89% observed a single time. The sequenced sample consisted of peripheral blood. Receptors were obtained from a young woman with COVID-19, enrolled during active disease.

This CDR3 reads CASSLGRQGGSGNEQFF. For the CDR3, the DNA is TGTGCCAGCAGCTTAGGACGACAGGGGGGATCTGGGAATGAGCAGTTCTTC. The V and J genes are TRBV11-3 and TRBJ2-1; TRBD1 aligns across 9 bases. The CDR3 extends over 17 amino acids. CDR1 is SGHNT, CDR2 YENEEA, per germline. V lost 1 base, J lost 7 bases, and 11 bases stayed unmatched.

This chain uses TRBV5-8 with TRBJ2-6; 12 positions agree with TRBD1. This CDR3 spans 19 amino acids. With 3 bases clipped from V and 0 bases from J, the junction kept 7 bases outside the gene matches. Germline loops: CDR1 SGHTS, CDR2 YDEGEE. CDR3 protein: CASSWPRDRGRSGANVLTF. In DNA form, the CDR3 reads TGTGCCAGCAGCTGGCCCCGGGACAGGGGGCGCTCTGGGGCCAACGTCCTGACTTTC.

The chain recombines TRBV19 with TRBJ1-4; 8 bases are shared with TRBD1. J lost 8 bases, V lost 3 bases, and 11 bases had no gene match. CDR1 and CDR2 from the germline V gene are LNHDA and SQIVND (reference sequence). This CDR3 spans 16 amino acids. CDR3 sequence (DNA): TGTGCCAGTAGTATCCCGGCCGACAGGGGCTTGGAAAAACTGTTTTTT. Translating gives CASSIPADRGLEKLFF.

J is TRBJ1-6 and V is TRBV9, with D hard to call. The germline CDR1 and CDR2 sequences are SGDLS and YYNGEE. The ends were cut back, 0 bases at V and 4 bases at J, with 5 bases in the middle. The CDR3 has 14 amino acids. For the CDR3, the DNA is TGTGCCAGCAGCGTAGACAGTTATAATTCACCCCTCCACTTT. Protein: CASSVDSYNSPLHF. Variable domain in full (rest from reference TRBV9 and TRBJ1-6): DSGVTQTPKHLITATGQRVTLRCSPRSGDLSVYWYQQSLDQGLQFLIQYYNGEERAKGNILERFSAQQFPDLHSELNLSSLELGDSALYFCASSVDSYNSPLHFGNGTRLTVT.

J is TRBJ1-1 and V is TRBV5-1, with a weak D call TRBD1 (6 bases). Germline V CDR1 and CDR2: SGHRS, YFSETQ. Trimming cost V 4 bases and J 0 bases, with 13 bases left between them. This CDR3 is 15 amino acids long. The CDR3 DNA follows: TGCGCCAGCAGCCAAGGACAGCGAGTGAACACTGAAGCTTTCTTT. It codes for CASSQGQRVNTEAFF.

Here the CDR3 DNA reads TGTGCCAGCAGCCTGGACAGGTTTCCGGAAAAACTGTTTTTT. It yields the protein CASSLDRFPEKLFF. The V call is TRBV6-5, the J call TRBJ1-4; 7 nucleotides align to TRBD1. This CDR3 region has 14 residues. With V trimmed by 6 bases and J by 8 bases, 9 bases remained unmatched. Germline CDR1 and CDR2: MNHEY and SVGAGI.

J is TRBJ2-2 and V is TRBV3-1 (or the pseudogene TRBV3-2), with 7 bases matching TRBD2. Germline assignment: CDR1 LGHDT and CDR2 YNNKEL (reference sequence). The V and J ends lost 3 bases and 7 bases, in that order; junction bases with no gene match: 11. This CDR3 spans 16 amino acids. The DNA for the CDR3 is TGTGCCAGCAGCCACCTTGCTAGCGGATCACGCGGGGAGCTGTTTTTT. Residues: CASSHLASGSRGELFF.

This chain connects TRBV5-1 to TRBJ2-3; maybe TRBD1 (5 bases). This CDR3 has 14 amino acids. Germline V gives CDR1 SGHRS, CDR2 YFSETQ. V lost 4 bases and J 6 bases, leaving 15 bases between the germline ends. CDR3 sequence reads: CASSLQGESDTQYF. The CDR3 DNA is TGCGCCAGCAGCCTACAAGGGGAATCGGATACGCAGTATTTT.

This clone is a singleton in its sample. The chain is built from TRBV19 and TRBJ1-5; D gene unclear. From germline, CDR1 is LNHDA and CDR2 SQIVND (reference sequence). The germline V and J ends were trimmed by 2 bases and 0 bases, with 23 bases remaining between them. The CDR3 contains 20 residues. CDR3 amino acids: CASSILLGGGFDFSNQPQHF. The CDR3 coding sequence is TGTGCCAGTAGTATACTCCTAGGTGGTGGTTTCGACTTTAGCAATCAGCCCCAGCATTTT.